The 26 T cell receptor beta chains below were found in one sample sequenced in a study of glioma-infiltrating T cells after dendritic cell vaccination. Indicated time point: after dendritic cell vaccination, including at tumor progression/relapse. Profiling relied on immunoSEQ multiplex PCR, and the TCRdb table lists in-frame clones only, not all of them. Of tens of thousands of clones listed, roughly 85% are singletons. The sequencing here drew on blood, taken after dendritic cell vaccination. Source of these receptors: a human donor with glioblastoma.

V and J are TRBV5-1 and TRBJ2-3, with 8 bases fitting TRBD2. CDR3 length equals 16 residues. Unmatched junction bases numbered 3, after V lost 0 bases and J lost 0 bases. Germline CDR1 is SGHRS and CDR2 is YFSETQ. CDR3 nucleotide sequence: TGCGCCAGCAGCTTGGTGTTAGCGGGGAGCACAGATACGCAGTATTTT. It encodes CASSLVLAGSTDTQYF.

This clone was found once. This sequence joins TRBV7-9 and TRBJ2-1, with TRBD2 matching over 9 bases. Trimming removed 3 bases from V and 7 bases from J; junction bases left unmatched: 10. The CDR3 extends over 16 amino acids. Germline CDR1 SEHNR, CDR2 FQNEAQ (reference sequence). CDR3 amino acids: CASSFQRGAQGNEQFF. CDR3 nucleotide sequence: TGTGCCAGCAGCTTCCAGCGGGGGGCCCAAGGGAATGAGCAGTTCTTC. Complete variable domain (other parts from reference TRBV7-9 and TRBJ2-1): DTGVSQNPRHKITKRGQNVTFRCDPISEHNRLYWYRQTLGQGPEFLTYFQNEAQLEKSRLLSDRFSAERPKGSFSTLEIQRTEQGDSAMYLCASSFQRGAQGNEQFFGPGTRLTVL.

A few counts support this clone. The rearrangement links TRBV19 to TRBJ2-7; D is unresolved. Trimming removed 5 bases from V and 2 bases from J, with 10 bases in between. There are 13 residues in the CDR3. CDR1 and CDR2 from the germline V gene are LNHDA and SQIVND (reference sequence). CDR3 bases: TGTGCCAGTAGTGGCAGGCAAGCCTACGAGCAGTACTTC. This encodes CASSGRQAYEQYF.

V is TRBV19 and J is TRBJ1-5; D is ambiguous. The germline V and J ends were trimmed by 9 bases and 3 bases, with 12 bases remaining between them. The length of the CDR3 is 13 residues. Germline assignment: CDR1 LNHDA and CDR2 SQIVND (reference sequence). CDR3 amino acids: CASCGDLNQPQHF. In DNA, the CDR3 is TGTGCCAGCTGCGGAGACCTCAATCAGCCCCAGCATTTT.

The chain recombines TRBV7-9 with TRBJ2-5; 7 bases are a match to TRBD1. With V trimmed by 3 bases and J by 0 bases, 1 base remained unmatched. This CDR3 is built from 14 residues. Germline V gives CDR1 SEHNR, CDR2 FQNEAQ (reference sequence). CDR3 amino acids: CASSLTGNQETQYF. CDR3 DNA sequence: TGTGCCAGCAGCTTGACAGGGAACCAAGAGACCCAGTACTTC.

The chain links TRBV6-1 to TRBJ1-4; TRBD1 might be the D (6 bases). V lost 1 base and J 3 bases, leaving 6 bases between the germline ends. The CDR3 runs 14 residues. Germline V lookup: CDR1 MNHNS, CDR2 SASEGT. CDR3 DNA sequence: TGTGCCAGCAGTGAAGGGACAGCTAATGAAAAACTGTTTTTT. Translation: CASSEGTANEKLFF.

The V gene is TRBV5-1, the J gene TRBJ2-5; TRBD1 might be the D (6 bases). In germline, CDR1 is SGHRS, CDR2 YFSETQ. The CDR3 length is 15 residues. V was pared by 0 bases and J by 4 bases, with 13 bases between. CDR3 loop: CASSLALVGAETQYF. In nucleotides, the CDR3 is TGCGCCAGCAGCTTGGCGTTAGTGGGGGCAGAGACCCAGTACTTC.

A single count supports this clone. The chain joins TRBV13 to TRBJ2-7; TRBD2 aligns across 7 bases. The V and J ends lost 2 bases and 2 bases, in that order; junction bases with no gene match: 6. CDR3 size: 15 residues. Germline CDR1 reads PRHDT; CDR2 reads FYEKMQ (reference sequence). The CDR3 sequence is CASSLRDGLAYEQYF. The CDR3 DNA reads as TGTGCCAGCAGCTTACGCGATGGACTAGCCTACGAGCAGTACTTC.

Here the CDR3 reads CAWSSSGALLNTEAFF. For the CDR3, the DNA is TGTGCCTGGAGTTCATCAGGGGCCCTACTGAACACTGAAGCTTTCTTT. The V and J genes are TRBV30 and TRBJ1-1; TRBD1 might be the D (6 bases). Trimming removed 2 bases at V and 0 bases at J, with 16 bases between. CDR3 length: 16 amino acids. Germline-derived CDR1 and CDR2 are GTSNPN and SVGIG (reference sequence).

This clone was observed a few times. The chain carries TRBV18 and TRBJ1-3, with D hard to call. CDR3 size: 14 residues. CDR1 is KGHSH and CDR2 is LQKENI in the germline V gene. Trimming left V 3 bases short and J 4 bases short, with 10 bases between. The DNA for the CDR3 is TGTGCCAGCTCACCCCGACAAGAGGGAAACACCATATATTTT. Translating it yields CASSPRQEGNTIYF.

The chain links TRBV19 to TRBJ1-2, with 8 nucleotides matching TRBD1. The junction had 7 bases not matched to a gene; V was cut back by 8 bases and J by 5 bases. Germline V gene sequence: CDR1 LNHDA, CDR2 SQIVND (reference sequence). This CDR3 spans 13 amino acids. The CDR3 region has the DNA TGTGCCAGTGGACAGGGCAACTCTTATGGCTACACCTTC. Its translation is CASGQGNSYGYTF.

The chain combines TRBV7-2 with TRBJ2-5; possible D gene TRBD2, 7 bases. Trimming took off 1 base at V and 5 bases at J, with 20 bases between the two ends. The CDR3 is 17 amino acids. Germline V gene data show CDR1 as SGHTA and CDR2 as FQGNSA. CDR3 in amino acids: CASSLEGYGGPQETQYF. The CDR3 DNA follows: TGTGCCAGCAGCTTAGAGGGGTACGGGGGGCCGCAGGAGACCCAGTACTTC.

The rearrangement links TRBV2 to TRBJ1-4; 9 nucleotides align to TRBD1. This CDR3 has 15 amino acids. Germline CDR1 is SNHLY and CDR2 is FYNNEI. Trimming at V came to 6 bases and at J to 8 bases, leaving 10 bases not matched to a gene. The CDR3 spells CASSRRDREAEKLFF. The CDR3 DNA sequence: TGTGCCAGCAGCCGACGGGACAGGGAGGCGGAAAAACTGTTTTTT.

The chain employs TRBV6-5 and TRBJ1-5; 9 bases are shared with TRBD1. The junction had 8 bases not matched to a gene; V was cut back by 5 bases and J by 6 bases. The CDR3 is 15 amino acids. Germline CDR1 MNHEY, CDR2 SVGAGI. The chain's CDR3 is CASSPDRGGSQPQHF. The CDR3, as DNA: TGTGCCAGCAGTCCCGACAGGGGGGGAAGTCAGCCCCAGCATTTT.

CDR3 nucleotides: TGTGCCACCAGCAGCGAAAGTGGAGTCAACTATGGCTACACCTTC. Its translation is CATSSESGVNYGYTF. This chain connects TRBV15 to TRBJ1-2; unclear D gene. Germline V gives CDR1 LNHNV, CDR2 YYDKDF (reference sequence). This CDR3 comprises 15 residues. V was trimmed by 3 bases and J by 2 bases, leaving 13 bases between them.

A single count supports this clone. V usage is TRBV9 and J usage is TRBJ2-3; the match to TRBD2 covers 10 bases. Germline V CDR1 and CDR2: SGDLS, YYNGEE. The CDR3 runs to 18 residues. V gave up 4 bases and J gave up 4 bases; unmatched junction bases: 15. DNA for the CDR3: TGTGCCAGCAGCCCAGCGGGAGGGCGGGGTCATGGGGCAGATACGCAGTATTTT. This gives the protein CASSPAGGRGHGADTQYF.

The CDR3 DNA reads TGCAGCGCCCACGTCGGCGGGGTGGAGACCCAGTACTTC. Protein product: CSAHVGGVETQYF. The V gene is TRBV29-1, the J gene TRBJ2-5; D is possibly TRBD2 (6 bases). This CDR3 comprises 13 residues. Trimming took 7 bases from V and 5 from J, leaving 17 bases between them. In germline, CDR1 is SQVTM, CDR2 ANQGSEA.

This clone has a count of ten or more. The chain uses TRBV6-4 and TRBJ1-2; maybe TRBD1 (5 bases). Trimming removed 2 bases at V and 8 bases at J, with 18 bases between. Germline values: CDR1 MRHNA, CDR2 SNTAGT. The CDR3 runs 15 residues. DNA of the CDR3: TGTGCCAGCAGTGACACACCCCAGGGAATCGGCGGCTACACCTTC. Translating gives CASSDTPQGIGGYTF.

The chain couples TRBV7-3 to TRBJ2-1; 7 bases fit TRBD1. CDR3 length equals 15 residues. V dropped 4 bases and J dropped 4; count of bases not matched to a gene: 7. Germline-derived CDR1 and CDR2 are SGHTA and FQGTGA. The CDR3 coding sequence is TGTGCCAGCAGCTCCCGGACAGGAGCATACAATGAGCAGTTCTTC. Encoded protein: CASSSRTGAYNEQFF.

The V gene is TRBV5-1, the J gene TRBJ2-1; tentatively, D is TRBD1 (5 bases). CDR1 is SGHRS and CDR2 is YFSETQ in the germline V gene. CDR3 size: 16 residues. V gave up 0 bases and J gave up 0 bases, with 10 bases separating them. CDR3 in amino acids: CASSLEGMSSYNEQFF. CDR3 coding DNA: TGCGCCAGCAGCTTGGAGGGGATGAGCTCCTACAATGAGCAGTTCTTC. The variable domain in full, completed from reference TRBV5-1 and TRBJ2-1, reads KAGVTQTPRYLIKTRGQQVTLSCSPISGHRSVSWYQQTPGQGLQFLFEYFSETQRNKGNFPGRFSGRQFSNSRSEMNVSTLELGDSALYLCASSLEGMSSYNEQFFGPGTRLTVL.

The rearrangement links TRBV15 to TRBJ1-6; no definite D call. The V end lost 0 bases, the J end lost 8 bases, and 11 bases lay between the germline ends. Germline CDR1 and CDR2: LNHNV and YYDKDF (reference sequence). The CDR3 covers 15 residues. CDR3 sequence reads: CATSRETNGYSPLHF. DNA for the CDR3: TGTGCCACCAGCAGAGAAACAAACGGGTATTCACCCCTCCACTTT.

The V and J genes are TRBV30 and TRBJ1-2, with a weak D call TRBD1 (6 bases). The CDR3 length is 12 residues. Germline loops: CDR1 GTSNPN, CDR2 SVGIG (reference sequence). The V end lost 6 bases, the J end lost 4 bases, and 12 bases lay between the germline ends. The CDR3 is CACTRGTYGYTF. For the CDR3, the DNA is TGTGCCTGTACCAGGGGCACCTATGGCTACACCTTC. Supplemented by reference TRBV30 and TRBJ1-2, the full variable domain reads SQTIHQWPATLVQPVGSPLSLECTVEGTSNPNLYWYRQAAGRGLQLLFYSVGIGQISSEVPQNLSASRPQDRQFILSSKKLLLSDSGFYLCACTRGTYGYTFGSGTRLTVV.

The V call is TRBV5-4, the J call TRBJ2-3; D ambiguous. Germline lookup yields CDR1 SGHNT and CDR2 YYREEE (reference sequence). Deletions cut 4 bases from V and 6 bases from J, with 12 bases between. The CDR3 is 13 amino acids. CDR3 nucleotides: TGTGCCAGCAGCGTGCCCTTCGGGGATACGCAGTATTTT. It specifies CASSVPFGDTQYF.

The chain recombines TRBV27 with TRBJ1-5; D gene uncertain. V was clipped by 3 bases and J by 0 bases, with 6 bases between them. The germline CDR1 and CDR2 sequences are MNHEY and SMNVEV (reference sequence). The CDR3 covers 14 residues. CDR3 loop: CASSFSGSNQPQHF. CDR3 nucleotide sequence: TGTGCCAGCAGTTTCTCCGGTAGCAATCAGCCCCAGCATTTT.

The chain is built from TRBV7-6 and TRBJ2-7, with TRBD2 matching 7 bases. This CDR3 is built from 17 residues. Germline-derived CDR1 and CDR2 are SGHVS and FNYEAQ. V was clipped by 5 bases and J by 0 bases; unmatched bases: 13. CDR3 loop: CASSLGEGRRDSYEQYF. DNA for the CDR3: TGTGCCAGCAGCCTAGGGGAGGGGCGGAGAGACTCCTACGAGCAGTACTTC.

The rearrangement uses TRBV4-2 and TRBJ1-2; D gene ambiguous. Trimming removed 0 bases at V and 5 bases at J, with 13 bases between. The germline V gene has CDR1 LGHNA and CDR2 YNFKEQ. The CDR3 sequence is 15 residues long. The CDR3 DNA sequence: TGTGCCAGCAGCCAAGATTTGGGAGAGGAATATGGCTACACCTTC. Protein sequence: CASSQDLGEEYGYTF.